The 5 T cell receptor beta chains given below trace back to one sample, sequenced in a study of blood T cell repertoires in COVID-19. Sequencing was performed with immunoSEQ multiplex PCR; in TCRdb, only in-frame clones are kept and a portion is missing. The data show around 220,000 clones, with about nine tenths seen just once and about 6% held by the top ten. Sequenced material: PBMCs or T cells enriched from blood (not recorded which). Receptor source: a woman aged 25-40 years with acute COVID-19.

V gene TRBV19 combines with J gene TRBJ1-6; a possible D gene is TRBD1 (6 bases). The V end lost 7 bases, the J end lost 8 bases, and 18 bases lay between the germline ends. The CDR3 extends over 15 amino acids. Germline V gene sequence: CDR1 LNHDA, CDR2 SQIVND (reference sequence). CDR3 loop: CASTSGGASDSPLHF. As DNA, the CDR3 is TGTGCCAGTACCTCTGGGGGGGCGTCGGATTCACCCCTCCACTTT.

The chain carries TRBV19 and TRBJ2-7; 8 nucleotides match TRBD2. Germline CDR1 and CDR2: LNHDA and SQIVND (reference sequence). The ends lost 3 bases at V and 2 bases at J; junction bases unmatched: 6. CDR3 length: 15 amino acids. CDR3 nucleotide sequence: TGTGCCAGTAGTATCCTGAGCGGGAGTACCTACGAGCAGTACTTC. Protein: CASSILSGSTYEQYF.

The chain carries TRBV5-1 and TRBJ1-2; the match to TRBD1 covers 9 bases. CDR1 is SGHRS, CDR2 YFSETQ, per germline. V lost 1 base to trimming and J lost 4 bases; unmatched junction nucleotides: 8. The length of the CDR3 is 16 residues. CDR3 nucleotides: TGCGCCAGCAGCTTGTCCACAGGGGGCGCTGGCTATGGCTACACCTTC. Translation: CASSLSTGGAGYGYTF.

This rearrangement joins TRBV9 to TRBJ2-7, with no clear D. The germline V gene encodes CDR1 SGDLS and CDR2 YYNGEE. The CDR3 sequence is 14 residues long. The V and J ends lost 0 bases and 5 bases respectively, with 12 bases between them. CDR3 DNA sequence: TGTGCCAGCAGCGTAGGGCCACAGAATCACGAGCAGTACTTC. Translating it yields CASSVGPQNHEQYF.

The V and J genes are TRBV6-5 and TRBJ2-1; 8 positions agree with TRBD2. CDR1 and CDR2 (germline): MNHEY, SVGAGI. Trimming at V came to 2 bases and at J to 15 bases, leaving 9 bases not matched to a gene. This CDR3 region has 13 residues. As DNA, the CDR3 is TGTGCCAGCAGTTACCGGGGGGGGACCGCACCGTTCTTC. The encoded protein is CASSYRGGTAPFF.